This T cell receptor (beta chain) was identified in a study of cytomegalovirus exposure and HLA in healthy donors. Researchers ran the PCR with 60 Vbeta and 13 Jbeta primers. The assay was immunoSEQ multiplex PCR, and TCRdb's table has in-frame clones only and misses some. The data include some 76,000 clones; the top ten clones carry 4% to 5.5%. The CDR3 loop spans 16 amino acids. Trimming left V 4 bases short and J 1 base short, with 16 bases between. From germline, CDR1 is LNHDA and CDR2 SQIVND (reference sequence). V and J are TRBV19 and TRBJ1-2, with a weak D call TRBD1 (5 bases). The clonotype originates from a man in his forties or fifties in good health and CMV-seronegative. Sequenced: PBMCs. This CDR3 is CASSNTGTEVNYGYTF. The CDR3 DNA reads as TGTGCCAGTAGTAACACGGGGACTGAAGTTAACTATGGCTACACCTTC.